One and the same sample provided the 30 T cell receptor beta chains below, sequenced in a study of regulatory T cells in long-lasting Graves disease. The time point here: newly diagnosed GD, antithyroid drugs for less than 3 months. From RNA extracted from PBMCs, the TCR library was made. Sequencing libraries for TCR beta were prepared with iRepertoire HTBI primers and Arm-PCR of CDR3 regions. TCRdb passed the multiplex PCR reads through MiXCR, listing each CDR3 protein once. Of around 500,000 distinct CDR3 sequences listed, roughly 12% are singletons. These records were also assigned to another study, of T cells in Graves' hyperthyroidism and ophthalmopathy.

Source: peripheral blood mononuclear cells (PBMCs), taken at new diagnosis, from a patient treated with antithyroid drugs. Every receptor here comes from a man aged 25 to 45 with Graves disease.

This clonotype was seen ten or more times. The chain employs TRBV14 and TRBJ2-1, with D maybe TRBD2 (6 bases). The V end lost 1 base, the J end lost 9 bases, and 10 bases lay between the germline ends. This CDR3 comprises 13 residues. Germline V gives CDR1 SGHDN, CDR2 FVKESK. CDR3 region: CASSQGRRGEQFF. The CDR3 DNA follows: TGTGCCAGCAGCCAAGGGAGGAGGGGTGAGCAGTTCTTC. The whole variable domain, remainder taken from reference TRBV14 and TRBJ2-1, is EAGVTQFPSHSVIEKGQTVTLRCDPISGHDNLYWYRRVMGKEIKFLLHFVKESKQDESGMPNNRFLAERTGGTYSTLKVQPAELEDSGVYFCASSQGRRGEQFFGPGTRLTVL.

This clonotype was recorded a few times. In DNA form, the CDR3 reads TGTGCCAGCAGCTTAGCGCCAGGTCAAGGGGACGACGAGCAGTACTTC. Translation gives CASSLAPGQGDDEQYF. The chain joins TRBV7-9 to TRBJ2-7; D may be TRBD1 or TRBD2 (5 bases each). CDR3 size: 16 residues. The germline V gene has CDR1 SEHNR and CDR2 FQNEAQ (reference sequence). Trimming stripped 0 bases from V and 5 bases from J, with 17 bases between. The complete variable domain, with remaining parts taken from reference TRBV7-9 and TRBJ2-7, reads DTGVSQNPRHKITKRGQNVTFRCDPISEHNRLYWYRQTLGQGPEFLTYFQNEAQLEKSRLLSDRFSAERPKGSFSTLEIQRTEQGDSAMYLCASSLAPGQGDDEQYFGPGTRLTVT.

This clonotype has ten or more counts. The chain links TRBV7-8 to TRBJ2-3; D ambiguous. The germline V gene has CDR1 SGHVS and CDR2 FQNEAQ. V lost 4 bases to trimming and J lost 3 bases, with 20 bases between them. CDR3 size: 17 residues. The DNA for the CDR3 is TGTGCCAGCAGCTCGAGTCGCACCCGGGCCAAGACAGATACGCAGTATTTT. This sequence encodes CASSSSRTRAKTDTQYF. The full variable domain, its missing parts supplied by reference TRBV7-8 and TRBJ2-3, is GAGVSQSPRYKVAKRGQDVALRCDPISGHVSLFWYQQALGQGPEFLTYFQNEAQLDKSGLPSDRFFAERPEGSVSTLKIQRTQQEDSAVYLCASSSSRTRAKTDTQYFGPGTRLTVL.

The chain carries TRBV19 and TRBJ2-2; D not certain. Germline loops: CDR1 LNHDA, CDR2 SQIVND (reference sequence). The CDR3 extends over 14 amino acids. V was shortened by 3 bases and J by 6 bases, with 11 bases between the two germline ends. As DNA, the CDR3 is TGTGCCAGTAGTATCAAATCTGGGGCCGGGGAGCTGTTTTTT. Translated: CASSIKSGAGELFF.

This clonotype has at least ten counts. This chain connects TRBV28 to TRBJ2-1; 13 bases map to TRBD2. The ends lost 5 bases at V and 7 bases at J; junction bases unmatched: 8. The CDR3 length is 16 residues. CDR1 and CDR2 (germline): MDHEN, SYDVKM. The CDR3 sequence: CASSAPGTSGTNEQFF. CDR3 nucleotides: TGTGCCAGCAGTGCCCCCGGGACTAGCGGGACTAATGAGCAGTTCTTC. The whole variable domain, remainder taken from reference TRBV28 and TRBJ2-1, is DVKVTQSSRYLVKRTGEKVFLECVQDMDHENMFWYRQDPGLGLRLIYFSYDVKMKEKGDIPEGYSVSREKKERFSLILESASTNQTSMYLCASSAPGTSGTNEQFFGPGTRLTVL.

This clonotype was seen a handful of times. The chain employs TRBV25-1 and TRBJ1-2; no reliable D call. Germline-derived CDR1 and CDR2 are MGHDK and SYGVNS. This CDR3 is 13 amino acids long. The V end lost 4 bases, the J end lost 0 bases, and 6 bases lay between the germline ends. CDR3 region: CASSAQPNYGYTF. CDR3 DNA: TGTGCCAGCAGTGCCCAGCCTAACTATGGCTACACCTTC.

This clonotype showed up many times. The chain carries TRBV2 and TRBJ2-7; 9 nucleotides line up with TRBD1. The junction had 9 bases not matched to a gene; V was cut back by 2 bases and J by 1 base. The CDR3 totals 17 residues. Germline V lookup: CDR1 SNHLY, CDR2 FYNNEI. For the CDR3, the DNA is TGTGCCAGCAGTGAACCCTTAGGACAGGGGAATTCCTACGAGCAGTACTTC. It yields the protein CASSEPLGQGNSYEQYF.

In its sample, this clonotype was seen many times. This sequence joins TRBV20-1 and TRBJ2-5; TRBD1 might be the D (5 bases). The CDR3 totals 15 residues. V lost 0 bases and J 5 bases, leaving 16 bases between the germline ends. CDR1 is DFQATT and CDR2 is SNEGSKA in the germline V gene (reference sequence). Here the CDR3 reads CSAREGVQKGETQYF. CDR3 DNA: TGCAGTGCTAGAGAGGGCGTGCAAAAGGGGGAGACCCAGTACTTC.

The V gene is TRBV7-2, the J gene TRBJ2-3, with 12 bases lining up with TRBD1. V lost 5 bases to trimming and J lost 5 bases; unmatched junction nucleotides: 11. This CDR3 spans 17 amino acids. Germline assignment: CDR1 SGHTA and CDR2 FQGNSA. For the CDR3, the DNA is TGTGCCAGCAGCCCCCAGGGTGGGGACAGGGGGCGAGATACGCAGTATTTT. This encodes CASSPQGGDRGRDTQYF.

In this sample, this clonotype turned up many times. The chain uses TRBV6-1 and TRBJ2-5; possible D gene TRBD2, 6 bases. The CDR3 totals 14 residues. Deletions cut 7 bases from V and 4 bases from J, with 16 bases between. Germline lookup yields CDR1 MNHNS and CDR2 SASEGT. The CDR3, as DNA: TGTGCCAGCAACCCCGGAGGGTTGGGAGAGACCCAGTACTTC. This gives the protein CASNPGGLGETQYF.

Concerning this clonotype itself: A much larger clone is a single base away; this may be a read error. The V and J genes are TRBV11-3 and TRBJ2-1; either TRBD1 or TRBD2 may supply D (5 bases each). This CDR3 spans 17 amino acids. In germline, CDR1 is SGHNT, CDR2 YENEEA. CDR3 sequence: CASSLGRGRDSYNEQLF. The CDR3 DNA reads TGTGCCAGCAGCTTAGGTCGGGGCCGCGACTCCTACAATGAGCAGCTCTTC.

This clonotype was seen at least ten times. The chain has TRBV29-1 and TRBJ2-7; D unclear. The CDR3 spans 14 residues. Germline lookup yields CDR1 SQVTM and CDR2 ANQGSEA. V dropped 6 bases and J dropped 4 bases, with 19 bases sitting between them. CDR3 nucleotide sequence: TGCAGCGTCCGTGATTGGTCTCTGGGGTACGAGCAGTACTTC. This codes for CSVRDWSLGYEQYF.

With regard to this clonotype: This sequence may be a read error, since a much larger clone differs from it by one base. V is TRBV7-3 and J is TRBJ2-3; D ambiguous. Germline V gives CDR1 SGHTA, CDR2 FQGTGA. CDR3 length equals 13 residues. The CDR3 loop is CASRQMGTDTQCF. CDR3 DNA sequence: TGTGCCAGCAGGCAGATGGGCACAGATACGCAGTGTTTT.

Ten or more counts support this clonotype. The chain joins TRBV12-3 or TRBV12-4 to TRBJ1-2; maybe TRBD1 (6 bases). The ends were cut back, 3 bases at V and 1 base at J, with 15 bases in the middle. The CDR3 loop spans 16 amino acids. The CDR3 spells CASSLEAGDHNYGYTF. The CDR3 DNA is TGTGCCAGCAGTTTGGAAGCAGGGGACCATAACTATGGCTACACCTTC.

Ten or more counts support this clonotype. The CDR3 loop is CASSSGGQGTEKLFF. The CDR3 DNA reads as TGTGCCAGCAGTTCTGGGGGACAGGGGACCGAAAAACTGTTTTTT. This chain connects TRBV27 to TRBJ1-4, with 10 bases matching TRBD1. Germline V lookup: CDR1 MNHEY, CDR2 SMNVEV (reference sequence). Trimming at V came to 4 bases and at J to 8 bases, leaving 7 bases not matched to a gene. CDR3 length: 15 residues. The full variable domain, completed using reference TRBV27 and TRBJ1-4, is EAQVTQNPRYLITVTGKKLTVTCSQNMNHEYMSWYRQDPGLGLRQIYYSMNVEVTDKGDVPEGYKVSRKEKRNFPLILESPSPNQTSLYFCASSSGGQGTEKLFFGSGTQLSVL.

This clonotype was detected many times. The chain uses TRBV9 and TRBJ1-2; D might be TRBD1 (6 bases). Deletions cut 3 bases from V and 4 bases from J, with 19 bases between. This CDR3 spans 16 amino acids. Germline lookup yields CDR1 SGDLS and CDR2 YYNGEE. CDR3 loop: CASSARRQVFSYGYTF. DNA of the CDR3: TGTGCCAGCAGCGCGAGGAGACAGGTCTTCTCCTATGGCTACACCTTC.

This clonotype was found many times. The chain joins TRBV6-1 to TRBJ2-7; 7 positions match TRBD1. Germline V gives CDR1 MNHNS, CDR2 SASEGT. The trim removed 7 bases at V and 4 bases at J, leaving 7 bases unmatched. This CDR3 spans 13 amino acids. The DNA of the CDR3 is TGTGCCAGCAAAGGGACAGACTTTTACGAGCAGTACTTC. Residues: CASKGTDFYEQYF.

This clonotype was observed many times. CDR3 nucleotide sequence: TGTGCCAGCAGCCATCCAGGGGCGGATACGCAGTATTTT. The encoded protein is CASSHPGADTQYF. The chain couples TRBV7-2 to TRBJ2-3; tentative D call: TRBD1 (6 bases). The CDR3 loop spans 13 amino acids. Germline V CDR1 and CDR2: SGHTA, FQGNSA. Trimming took off 5 bases at V and 6 bases at J, with 12 bases between the two ends.

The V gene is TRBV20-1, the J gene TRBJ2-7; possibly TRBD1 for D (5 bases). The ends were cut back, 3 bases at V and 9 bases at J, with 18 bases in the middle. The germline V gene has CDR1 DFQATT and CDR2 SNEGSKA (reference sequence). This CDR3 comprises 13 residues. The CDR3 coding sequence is TGCAGTGCTAGTGGGGCCCCCTACGCCGGGCAGTACTTC. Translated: CSASGAPYAGQYF.

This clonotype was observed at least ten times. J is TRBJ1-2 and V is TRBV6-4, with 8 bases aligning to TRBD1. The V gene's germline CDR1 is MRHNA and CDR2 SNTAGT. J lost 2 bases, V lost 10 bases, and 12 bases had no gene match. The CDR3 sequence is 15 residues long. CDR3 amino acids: CATTSSQGANYGYTF. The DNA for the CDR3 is TGTGCCACTACCAGTTCCCAGGGGGCGAACTATGGCTACACCTTC.

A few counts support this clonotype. Here the CDR3 DNA reads TGTGCCAGCAGCTTAGCGTGGGTCCGTGAGGAAGCTTTCTTT. Translated: CASSLAWVREEAFF. The gene calls are TRBV5-5 and TRBJ1-1; D is unresolved. This CDR3 has 14 residues. Germline CDR1 SGHKS, CDR2 YYEKEE (reference sequence). Trimming shortened V by 2 bases and J by 8 bases, and 16 bases separated the two germline ends. The whole variable domain, filled in from reference TRBV5-5 and TRBJ1-1, reads DAGVTQSPTHLIKTRGQQVTLRCSPISGHKSVSWYQQVLGQGPQFIFQYYEKEERGRGNFPDRFSARQFPNYSSELNVNALLLGDSALYLCASSLAWVREEAFFGQGTRLTVV.

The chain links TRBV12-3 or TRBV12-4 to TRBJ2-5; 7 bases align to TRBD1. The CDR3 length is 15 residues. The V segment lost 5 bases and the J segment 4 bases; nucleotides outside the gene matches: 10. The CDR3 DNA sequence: TGTGCCAGCAGTAAACTACAGGGGTCCCTAGAGACCCAGTACTTC. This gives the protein CASSKLQGSLETQYF.

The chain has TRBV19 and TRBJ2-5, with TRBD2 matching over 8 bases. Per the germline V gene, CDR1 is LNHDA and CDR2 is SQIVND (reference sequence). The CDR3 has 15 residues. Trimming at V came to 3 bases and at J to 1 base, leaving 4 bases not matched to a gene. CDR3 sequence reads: CASSIDGGVQETQYF. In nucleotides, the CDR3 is TGTGCCAGTAGTATCGACGGGGGGGTCCAAGAGACCCAGTACTTC.

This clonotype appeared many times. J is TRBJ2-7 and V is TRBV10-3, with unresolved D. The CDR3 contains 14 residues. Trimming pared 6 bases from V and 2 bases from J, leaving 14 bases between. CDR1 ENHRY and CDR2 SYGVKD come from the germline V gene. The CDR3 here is CAISGTEFTYEQYF. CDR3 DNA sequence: TGTGCCATCAGCGGCACAGAGTTTACCTACGAGCAGTACTTC.

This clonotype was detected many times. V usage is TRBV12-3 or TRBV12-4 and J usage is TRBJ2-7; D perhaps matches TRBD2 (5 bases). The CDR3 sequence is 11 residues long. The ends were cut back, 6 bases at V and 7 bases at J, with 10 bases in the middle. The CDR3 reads CASSLKREQYF. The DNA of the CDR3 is TGTGCCAGCAGCCTAAAGCGGGAGCAGTACTTC.

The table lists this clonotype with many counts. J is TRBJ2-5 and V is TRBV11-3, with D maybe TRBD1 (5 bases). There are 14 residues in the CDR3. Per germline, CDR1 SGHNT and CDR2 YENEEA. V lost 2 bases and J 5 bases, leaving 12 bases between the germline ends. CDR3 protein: CASSLSGNVETQYF. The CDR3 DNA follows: TGTGCCAGCAGCTTATCAGGGAATGTGGAGACCCAGTACTTC.

The CDR3 here is CASSENPDTPYEQYF. The CDR3 DNA is TGTGCCAGCAGTGAAAACCCGGACACCCCCTACGAGCAGTACTTC. This chain uses TRBV6-2 or TRBV6-3 with TRBJ2-7; the D gene is possibly TRBD1 (5 bases). Trimming took 5 bases from V and 2 from J, leaving 16 bases between them. CDR1 and CDR2 from the germline V gene are MNHEY and SVGEGT. The length of the CDR3 is 15 residues.

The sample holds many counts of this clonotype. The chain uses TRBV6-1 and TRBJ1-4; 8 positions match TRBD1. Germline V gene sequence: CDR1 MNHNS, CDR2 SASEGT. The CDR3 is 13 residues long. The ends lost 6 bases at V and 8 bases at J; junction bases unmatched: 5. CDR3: CASRGTGPEKLFF. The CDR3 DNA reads TGTGCCAGCAGGGGGACAGGCCCCGAAAAACTGTTTTTT.

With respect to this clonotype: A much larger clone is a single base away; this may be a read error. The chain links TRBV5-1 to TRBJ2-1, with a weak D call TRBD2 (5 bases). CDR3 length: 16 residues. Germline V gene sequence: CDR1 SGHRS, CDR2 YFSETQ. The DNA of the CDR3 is TGCGCCAGCAGCTCCAAAACCCTAGCCCTCTACAATGAGCGGTTCTTC. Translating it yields CASSSKTLALYNERFF.

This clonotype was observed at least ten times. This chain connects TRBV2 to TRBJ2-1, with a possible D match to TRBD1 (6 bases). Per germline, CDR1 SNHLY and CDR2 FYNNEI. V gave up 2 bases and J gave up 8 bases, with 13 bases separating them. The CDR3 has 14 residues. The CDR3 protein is CASSEFESGDEQFF. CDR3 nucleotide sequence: TGTGCCAGCAGTGAATTCGAATCAGGGGATGAGCAGTTCTTC.